This TCR beta chain derives from a study of PD-L1 blockade in urothelial cancer. The CDR3 loop spans 15 amino acids. CDR1 and CDR2 from the germline V gene are LNHDA and SQIVND (reference sequence). Trimming removed 7 bases from V and 8 bases from J; junction bases left unmatched: 10. Generated by immunoSEQ multiplex PCR, the TCRdb table keeps only in-frame clones and is missing some. The top ten clones hold around 20% of a sample with about 41,000 clones, 82% of them seen once. This TCR was sampled from a man in his 60s with urothelial cancer. The chain carries TRBV19 and TRBJ2-4, with 11 bases lining up with TRBD1. Sequencing used PBMCs, obtained around atezolizumab (anti-PD-L1) treatment. CDR3 DNA sequence: TGTGCCAGTACCTCTAGGGACAGGGGGATGGACATTCAGTACTTC. This sequence encodes CASTSRDRGMDIQYF.